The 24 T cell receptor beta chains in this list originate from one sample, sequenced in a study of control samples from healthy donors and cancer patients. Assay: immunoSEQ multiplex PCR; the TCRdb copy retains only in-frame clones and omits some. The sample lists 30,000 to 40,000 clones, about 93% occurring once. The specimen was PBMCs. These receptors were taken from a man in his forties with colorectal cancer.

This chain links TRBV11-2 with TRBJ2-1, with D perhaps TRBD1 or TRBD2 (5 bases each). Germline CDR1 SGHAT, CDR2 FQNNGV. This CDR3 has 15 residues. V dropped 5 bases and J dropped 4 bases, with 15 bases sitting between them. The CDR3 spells CASSVSSWGYNEQFF. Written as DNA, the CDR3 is TGTGCCAGCAGCGTCTCCTCTTGGGGGTACAATGAGCAGTTCTTC. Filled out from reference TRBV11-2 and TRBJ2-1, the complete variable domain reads EAGVAQSPRYKIIEKRQSVAFWCNPISGHATLYWYQQILGQGPKLLIQFQNNGVVDDSQLPKDRFSAERLKGVDSTLKIQPAKLEDSAVYLCASSVSSWGYNEQFFGPGTRLTVL.

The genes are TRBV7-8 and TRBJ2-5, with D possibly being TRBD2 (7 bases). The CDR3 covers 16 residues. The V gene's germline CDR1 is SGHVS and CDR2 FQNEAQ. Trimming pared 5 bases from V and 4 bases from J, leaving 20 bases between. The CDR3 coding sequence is TGTGCCAGCAGCCTAAAGGGGGGGGCGAAGGGAGAGACCCAGTACTTC. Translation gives CASSLKGGAKGETQYF.

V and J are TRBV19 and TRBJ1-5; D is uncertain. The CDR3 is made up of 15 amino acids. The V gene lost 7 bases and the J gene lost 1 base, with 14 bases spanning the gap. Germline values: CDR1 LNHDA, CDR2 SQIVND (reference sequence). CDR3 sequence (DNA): TGTGCCAGTATAGGGTACGTAGGGAGCAATCAGCCCCAGCATTTT. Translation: CASIGYVGSNQPQHF.

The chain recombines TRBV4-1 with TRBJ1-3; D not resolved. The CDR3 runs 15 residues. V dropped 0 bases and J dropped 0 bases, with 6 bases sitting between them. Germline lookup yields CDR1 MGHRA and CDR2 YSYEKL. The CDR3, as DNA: TGCGCCAGCAGCCAAGAGAGGGACTCTGGAAACACCATATATTTT. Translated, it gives CASSQERDSGNTIYF.

The CDR3 loop is CASSIETGQVNQPQHF. As DNA, the CDR3 is TGTGCCAGTAGTATTGAAACGGGGCAGGTCAATCAGCCCCAGCATTTT. This sequence joins TRBV19 and TRBJ1-5; D is possibly TRBD1 (5 bases). The V and J ends lost 3 bases and 3 bases respectively, with 15 bases between them. The CDR3 totals 16 residues. CDR1 and CDR2 from the germline V gene are LNHDA and SQIVND (reference sequence). The whole variable domain, remainder taken from reference TRBV19 and TRBJ1-5, is DGGITQSPKYLFRKEGQNVTLSCEQNLNHDAMYWYRQDPGQGLRLIYYSQIVNDFQKGDIAEGYSVSREKKESFPLTVTSAQKNPTAFYLCASSIETGQVNQPQHFGDGTRLSIL.

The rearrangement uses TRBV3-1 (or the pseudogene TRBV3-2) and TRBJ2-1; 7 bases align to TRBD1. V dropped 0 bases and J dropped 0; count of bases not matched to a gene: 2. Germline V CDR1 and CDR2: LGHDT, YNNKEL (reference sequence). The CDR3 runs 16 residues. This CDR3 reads CASSQEQGSSYNEQFF. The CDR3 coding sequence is TGTGCCAGCAGCCAAGAACAGGGGAGCTCCTACAATGAGCAGTTCTTC.

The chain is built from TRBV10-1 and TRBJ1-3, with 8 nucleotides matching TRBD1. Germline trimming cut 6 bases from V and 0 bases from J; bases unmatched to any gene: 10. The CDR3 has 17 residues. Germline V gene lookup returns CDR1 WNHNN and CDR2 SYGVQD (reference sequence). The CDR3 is CASRRDRRVFSGNTIYF. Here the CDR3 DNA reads TGCGCCAGCAGGCGGGACAGGAGGGTGTTCTCTGGAAACACCATATATTTT.

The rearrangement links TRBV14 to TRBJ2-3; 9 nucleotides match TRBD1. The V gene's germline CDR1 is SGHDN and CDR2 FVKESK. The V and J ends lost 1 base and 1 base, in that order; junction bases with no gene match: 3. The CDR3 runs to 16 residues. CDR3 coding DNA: TGTGCCAGCAGCCAAGGGACAGGGGTTGGCACAGATACGCAGTATTTT. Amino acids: CASSQGTGVGTDTQYF.

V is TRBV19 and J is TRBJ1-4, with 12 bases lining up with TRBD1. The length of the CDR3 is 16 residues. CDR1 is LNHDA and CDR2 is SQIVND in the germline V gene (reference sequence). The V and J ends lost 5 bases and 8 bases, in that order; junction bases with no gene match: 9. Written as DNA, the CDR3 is TGTGCCAGTAGTCCGGGACAGGGGGCTCTCAGAGAAAAACTGTTTTTT. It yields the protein CASSPGQGALREKLFF. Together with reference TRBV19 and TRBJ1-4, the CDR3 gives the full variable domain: DGGITQSPKYLFRKEGQNVTLSCEQNLNHDAMYWYRQDPGQGLRLIYYSQIVNDFQKGDIAEGYSVSREKKESFPLTVTSAQKNPTAFYLCASSPGQGALREKLFFGSGTQLSVL.

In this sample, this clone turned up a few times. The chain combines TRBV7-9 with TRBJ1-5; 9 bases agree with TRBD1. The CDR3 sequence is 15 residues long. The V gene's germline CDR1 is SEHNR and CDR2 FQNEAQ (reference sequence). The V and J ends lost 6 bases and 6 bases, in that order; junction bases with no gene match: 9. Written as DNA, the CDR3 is TGTGCCAGCAGTCAGGGACAGGGTGAGGGTCAGCCCCAGCATTTT. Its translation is CASSQGQGEGQPQHF.

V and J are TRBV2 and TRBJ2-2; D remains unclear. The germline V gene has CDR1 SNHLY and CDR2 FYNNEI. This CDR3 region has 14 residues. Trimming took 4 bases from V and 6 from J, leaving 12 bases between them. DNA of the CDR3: TGTGCCAGCAGTGCGGTACGCTGGGCCGGGGAGCTGTTTTTT. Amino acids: CASSAVRWAGELFF.

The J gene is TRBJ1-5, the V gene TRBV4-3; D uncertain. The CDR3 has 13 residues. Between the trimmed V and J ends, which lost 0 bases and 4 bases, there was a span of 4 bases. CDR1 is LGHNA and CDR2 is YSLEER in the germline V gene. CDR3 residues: CASSQDRNQPQHF. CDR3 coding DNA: TGCGCCAGCAGCCAAGATAGAAATCAGCCCCAGCATTTT.

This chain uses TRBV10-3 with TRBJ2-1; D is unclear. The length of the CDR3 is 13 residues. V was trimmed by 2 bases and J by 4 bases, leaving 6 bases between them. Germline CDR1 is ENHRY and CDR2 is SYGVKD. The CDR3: CAISEGPYNEQFF. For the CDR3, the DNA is TGTGCCATCAGTGAGGGACCTTACAATGAGCAGTTCTTC.

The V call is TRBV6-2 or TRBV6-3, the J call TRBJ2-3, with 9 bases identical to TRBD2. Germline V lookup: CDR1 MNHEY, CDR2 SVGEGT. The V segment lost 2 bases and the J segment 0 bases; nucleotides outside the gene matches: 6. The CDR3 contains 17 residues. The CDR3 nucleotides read TGTGCCAGCAGTTACGAAGCGGGGGGCCTTAGCACAGATACGCAGTATTTT. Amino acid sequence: CASSYEAGGLSTDTQYF.

The CDR3 DNA sequence: TGCGCCAGCAGCTTATCCGGGACACCCGGGCAAGAGACCCAGTACTTC. It yields the protein CASSLSGTPGQETQYF. This chain connects TRBV5-1 to TRBJ2-5; TRBD1 is a possible D gene (6 bases). The CDR3 length is 16 residues. Per germline, CDR1 SGHRS and CDR2 YFSETQ. V dropped 2 bases and J dropped 2 bases, with 16 bases sitting between them.

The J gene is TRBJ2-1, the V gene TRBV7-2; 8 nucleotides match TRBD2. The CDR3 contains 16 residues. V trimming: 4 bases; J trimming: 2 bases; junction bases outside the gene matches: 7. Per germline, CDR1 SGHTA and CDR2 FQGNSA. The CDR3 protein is CASSSAGTRAYNEQFF. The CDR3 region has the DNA TGTGCCAGCAGCTCCGCCGGGACTAGGGCCTACAATGAGCAGTTCTTC.

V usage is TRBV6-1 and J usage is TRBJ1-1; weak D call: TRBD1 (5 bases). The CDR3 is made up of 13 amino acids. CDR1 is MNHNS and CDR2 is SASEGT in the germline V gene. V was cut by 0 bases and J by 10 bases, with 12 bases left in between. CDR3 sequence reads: CASSEAGRGAAFF. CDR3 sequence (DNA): TGTGCCAGCAGTGAAGCCGGGCGGGGCGCAGCTTTCTTT.

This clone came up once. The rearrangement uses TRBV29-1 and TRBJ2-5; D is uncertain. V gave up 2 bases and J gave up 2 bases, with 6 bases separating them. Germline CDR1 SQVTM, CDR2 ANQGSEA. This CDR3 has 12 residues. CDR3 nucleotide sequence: TGCAGCGTTGAATGGGAACAAGAGACCCAGTACTTC. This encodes CSVEWEQETQYF.

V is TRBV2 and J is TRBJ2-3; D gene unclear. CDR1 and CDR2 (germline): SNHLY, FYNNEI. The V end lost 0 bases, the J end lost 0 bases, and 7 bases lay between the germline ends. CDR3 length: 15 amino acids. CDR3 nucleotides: TGTGCCAGCAGTGAAGCGCGGCTCAGCACAGATACGCAGTATTTT. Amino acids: CASSEARLSTDTQYF.

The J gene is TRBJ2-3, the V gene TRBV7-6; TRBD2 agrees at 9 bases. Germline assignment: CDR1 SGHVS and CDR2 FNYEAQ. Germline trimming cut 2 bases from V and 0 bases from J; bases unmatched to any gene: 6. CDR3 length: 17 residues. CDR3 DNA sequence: TGTGCCAGCAGCTTAACGTCGGGACTAGCTAGCACAGATACGCAGTATTTT. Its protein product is CASSLTSGLASTDTQYF.

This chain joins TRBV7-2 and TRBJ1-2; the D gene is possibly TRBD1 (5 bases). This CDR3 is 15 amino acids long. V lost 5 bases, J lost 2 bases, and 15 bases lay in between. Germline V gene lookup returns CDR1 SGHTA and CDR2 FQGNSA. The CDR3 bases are TGTGCCAGCAGCCCAGACCAGGGACGAAACTATGGCTACACCTTC. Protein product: CASSPDQGRNYGYTF.

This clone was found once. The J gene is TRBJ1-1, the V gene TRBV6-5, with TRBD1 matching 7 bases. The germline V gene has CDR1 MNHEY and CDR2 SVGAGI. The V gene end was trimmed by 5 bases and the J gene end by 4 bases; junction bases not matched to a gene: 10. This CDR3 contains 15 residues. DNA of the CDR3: TGTGCCAGCAGTAAAAGACAGGGACTTTTCACTGAAGCTTTCTTT. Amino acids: CASSKRQGLFTEAFF.

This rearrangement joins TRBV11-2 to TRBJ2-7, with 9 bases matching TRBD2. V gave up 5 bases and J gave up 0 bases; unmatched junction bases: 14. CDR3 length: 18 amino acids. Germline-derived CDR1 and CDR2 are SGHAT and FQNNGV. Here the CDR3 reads CASSRRGGGALSSYEQYF. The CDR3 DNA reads TGTGCCAGCAGCCGAAGGGGCGGGGGGGCCCTCAGCTCCTACGAGCAGTACTTC.

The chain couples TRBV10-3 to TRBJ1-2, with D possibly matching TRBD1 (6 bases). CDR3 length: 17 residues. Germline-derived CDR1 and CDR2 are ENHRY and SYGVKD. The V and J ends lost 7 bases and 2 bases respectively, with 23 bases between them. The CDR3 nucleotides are TGTGCCATCAAGGCCGAGAGTGCGGGGGCAGCAAACTATGGCTACACCTTC. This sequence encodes CAIKAESAGAANYGYTF.